These 4 T cell receptor beta chains were all obtained from the same sample, sequenced in a study of T cells in women clearing cervical HPV infection. TCRdb keeps only in-frame clones here, not all; method: immunoSEQ multiplex PCR. The sample has under 40,000 clones. Specimen: blood buffy coat. The receptors derive from a woman between 18 and 75 years old with a cervical HPV16 infection that either progressed to CIN3+ or cleared (not recorded which).

A remark on this clone: The read finishes 3 residues shy of the CDR3 end, and the germline J gene is used to complete it. This rearrangement joins TRBV30 to TRBJ1-4, with a possible D match to TRBD1 (5 bases). Germline values: CDR1 GTSNPN, CDR2 SVGIG (reference sequence). V gave up 1 base and J gave up 10 bases, with 16 bases separating them. There are 14 residues in the CDR3. CDR3 bases read: TGTGCCTGGAGTGGTGGCAGGGTGGATGGAAAA. It codes for CAWSGGRVDGK. The CDR3, in full, reads CAWSGGRVDGKLFF.

As for this clone: The CDR3 is cut off 3 residues early in the read; its end comes from the germline J gene. The V and J genes are TRBV20-1 and TRBJ2-1; 10 positions agree with TRBD2. V trimming: 0 bases; J trimming: 8 bases; junction bases outside the gene matches: 7. The CDR3 is 15 residues long. Germline assignment: CDR1 DFQATT and CDR2 SNEGSKA (reference sequence). Incomplete CDR3 DNA: TGCAGTGCTAGAGATTCGGGAACTAGCGGGGATGAG. Protein sequence: CSARDSGTSGDE. Given in full, the CDR3 is CSARDSGTSGDEQFF.

On this clone itself: Read data end 3 residues before the CDR3 end; the end is taken from the germline J gene. This chain joins TRBV7-9 and TRBJ1-1; no definite D call. The V gene lost 1 base and the J gene lost 0 bases, with 6 bases spanning the gap. The CDR3 extends over 14 amino acids. Germline-derived CDR1 and CDR2 are SEHNR and FQNEAQ (reference sequence). CDR3 sequence reads: CASSLEGMNTEAFF. The CDR3 bases that were read are TGTGCCAGCAGCTTAGAGGGCATGAACACTGAA.

In regard to this clone: The read falls 3 residues short of the CDR3 end, and the missing part is taken from the germline J gene. The chain combines TRBV30 with TRBJ2-5, with TRBD2 matching over 7 bases. The ends lost 1 base at V and 3 bases at J; junction bases unmatched: 5. The CDR3 totals 14 residues. Germline-derived CDR1 and CDR2 are GTSNPN and SVGIG (reference sequence). Partial CDR3 DNA: TGTGCCTGGAGTGGCCTGGGGGGGAAAGAGACC. Amino acid sequence: CAWSGLGGKET. The entire CDR3 sequence reads CAWSGLGGKETQYF.